Here is one T cell receptor (beta chain) with its context. The antigen remains undetermined. Data came from immunoSEQ multiplex PCR; TCRdb stores just in-frame clones and leaves some out. This sample has about 31,000 clones; around 85% occur once, and the top ten carry around a fifth. This entry comes from a study of graft-versus-host responses after intestinal transplantation. Across the whole study: Uniformly, recipients were administered anti-thymocyte globulin induction with subsequent tacrolimus and steroids for around three years. Whole-study findings and limits: Within allografts, high graft-versus-host to host-versus-graft clonal ratios were seen among patients with graft-donor T cell macrochimerism. Recipient marrow showed GvH clones, some seen first in ileum or blood.

This CDR3 is 16 amino acids long. Trimming removed 0 bases from V and 5 bases from J, with 14 bases in between. CDR1 MNHNS and CDR2 SASEGT come from the germline V gene. V and J are TRBV6-1 and TRBJ2-1; tentatively, D is TRBD1 (6 bases). The TCR comes from a human donor who received an intestinal transplant. Sequenced material: unstimulated CD8+ T cells sorted from spleen or lymph node cells, taken before intestinal transplant. As DNA, the CDR3 is TGTGCCAGCAGTGAAGCCTGGGGGCAGAGGAACAATGAGCAGTTCTTC. The encoded protein is CASSEAWGQRNNEQFF.